This T cell receptor beta chain was profiled in a study of T cell responses to AZD1222 COVID-19 vaccine. Whole-study context: Samples with a second dose at about 4 or about 12 weeks were pooled together.

This clone came up a few times. Its antigen remains unknown. The CDR3 totals 14 residues. Looked up from germline, CDR1 is MNHEY and CDR2 is SVGEGT. The V and J ends lost 3 bases and 0 bases respectively, with 3 bases between them. Study conclusions and caveats: CD4 TCRs covered the whole spike, strongest at regions 160-218 and 743-854. Repertoire samples came only from after the peak T cell response. Clonal diversity was possibly underestimated; the donors were predominantly white British and more often female.

The method was immunoSEQ multiplex PCR; TCRdb's version includes in-frame clones alone and lacks a portion of them. In the table there are 75,000 to 90,000 clones, 85% to 95% of which are singletons. J is TRBJ2-6 and V is TRBV6-2 or TRBV6-3; D gene unclear. The source material was peripheral blood, sampled on day 0 of AZD1222 vaccination. The sequence was collected from an adult in good health. The CDR3 spells CASSYRSGANVLTF. CDR3 in DNA: TGTGCCAGCAGTTATCGCTCTGGGGCCAACGTCCTGACTTTC.